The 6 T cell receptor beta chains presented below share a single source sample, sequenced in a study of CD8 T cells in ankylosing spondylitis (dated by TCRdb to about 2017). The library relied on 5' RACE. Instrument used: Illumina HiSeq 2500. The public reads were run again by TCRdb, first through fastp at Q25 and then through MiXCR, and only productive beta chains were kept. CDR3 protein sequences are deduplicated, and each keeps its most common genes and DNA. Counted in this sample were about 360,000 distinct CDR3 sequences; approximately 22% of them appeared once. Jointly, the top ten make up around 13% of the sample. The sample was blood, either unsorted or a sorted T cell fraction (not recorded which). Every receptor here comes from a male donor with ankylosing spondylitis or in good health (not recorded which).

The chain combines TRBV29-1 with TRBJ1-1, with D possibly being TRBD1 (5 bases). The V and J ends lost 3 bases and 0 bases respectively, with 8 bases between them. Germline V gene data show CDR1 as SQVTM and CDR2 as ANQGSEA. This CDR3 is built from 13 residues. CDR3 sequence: CSVEGTMNTEAFF. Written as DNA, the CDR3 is TGCAGCGTTGAGGGGACCATGAACACTGAAGCTTTCTTT.

The CDR3: CASSLLSANTGELFF. The CDR3 nucleotides read TGCGCCAGCAGCCTACTGTCAGCGAACACCGGGGAGCTGTTTTTT. The chain has TRBV5-1 and TRBJ2-2; D not certain. Germline V gene lookup returns CDR1 SGHRS and CDR2 YFSETQ. The CDR3 has 15 residues. Trimming removed 4 bases at V and 0 bases at J, with 10 bases between.

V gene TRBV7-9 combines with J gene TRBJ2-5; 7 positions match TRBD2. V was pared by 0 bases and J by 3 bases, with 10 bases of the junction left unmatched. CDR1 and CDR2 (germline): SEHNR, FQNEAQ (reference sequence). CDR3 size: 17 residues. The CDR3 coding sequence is TGTGCCAGCAGCTTAGCAAGCGGGGTGCTACAAGAAGAGACCCAGTACTTC. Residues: CASSLASGVLQEETQYF.

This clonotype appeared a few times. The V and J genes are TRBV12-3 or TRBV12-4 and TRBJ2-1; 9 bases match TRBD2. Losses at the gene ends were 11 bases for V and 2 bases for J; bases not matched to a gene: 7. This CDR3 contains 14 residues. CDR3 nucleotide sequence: TGTGCCTCTGAAGCGGGGGGCGCCTACAATGAGCAGTTCTTC. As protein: CASEAGGAYNEQFF.

The CDR3 is CSARPTQGAIHLYEQYF. In DNA form, the CDR3 reads TGCAGTGCTAGACCGACACAGGGGGCGATACATCTCTACGAGCAGTACTTC. V is TRBV20-1 and J is TRBJ2-7; 9 bases are shared with TRBD1. This CDR3 is built from 17 residues. Germline CDR1 is DFQATT and CDR2 is SNEGSKA (reference sequence). With 2 bases clipped from V and 3 bases from J, the junction kept 14 bases outside the gene matches.

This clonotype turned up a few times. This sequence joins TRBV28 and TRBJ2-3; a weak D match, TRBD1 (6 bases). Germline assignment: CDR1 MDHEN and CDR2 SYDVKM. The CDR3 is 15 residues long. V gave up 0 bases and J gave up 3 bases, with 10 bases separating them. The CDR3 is CASSLWSRGTDTQYF. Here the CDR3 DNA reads TGTGCCAGCAGTTTATGGAGCAGGGGAACAGATACGCAGTATTTT.